Shown below are 28 T cell receptor beta chains from a single sample sequenced in a study of blood T cell repertoires in COVID-19. The method was immunoSEQ multiplex PCR; TCRdb's version includes in-frame clones alone and lacks a portion of them. The profile shows 500,000 or so clones, roughly nine tenths of them singletons. Input material: PBMCs or T cells enriched from blood (not recorded which). These receptor sequences come from a woman aged 18-29 years who had recovered from COVID-19.

This chain joins TRBV5-1 and TRBJ1-1, with D unclear. V was clipped by 4 bases and J by 3 bases, with 13 bases between them. The CDR3 sequence is 14 residues long. The germline V gene has CDR1 SGHRS and CDR2 YFSETQ. CDR3 in amino acids: CASSPDRGDTEAFF. The CDR3 DNA reads TGCGCCAGCAGCCCAGATCGCGGGGACACTGAAGCTTTCTTT. The full variable domain, rest sourced from reference TRBV5-1 and TRBJ1-1, is KAGVTQTPRYLIKTRGQQVTLSCSPISGHRSVSWYQQTPGQGLQFLFEYFSETQRNKGNFPGRFSGRQFSNSRSEMNVSTLELGDSALYLCASSPDRGDTEAFFGQGTRLTVV.

V gene TRBV10-2 combines with J gene TRBJ1-5; D not resolved. The CDR3 sequence is 16 residues long. Between the trimmed V and J ends, which lost 0 bases and 0 bases, there was a span of 9 bases. The germline V gene encodes CDR1 WSHSY and CDR2 SAAADI. CDR3 DNA sequence: TGCGCCAGCAGTGAGTCAGGAGTTTTTAGCAATCAGCCCCAGCATTTT. This encodes CASSESGVFSNQPQHF.

The chain combines TRBV13 with TRBJ2-1, with 10 bases that match TRBD2. The germline CDR1 and CDR2 sequences are PRHDT and FYEKMQ (reference sequence). Losses at the gene ends were 6 bases for V and 7 bases for J; bases not matched to a gene: 6. The CDR3 is 14 residues long. The CDR3 here is CASRSGGARNEQFF. The CDR3 region has the DNA TGTGCCAGCAGGAGCGGGGGGGCTAGGAATGAGCAGTTCTTC.

CDR3 amino acids: CAISDSNSPLHF. In DNA, the CDR3 is TGTGCCATCAGTGACTCTAATTCACCCCTCCACTTT. V gene TRBV10-3 combines with J gene TRBJ1-6, with D unclear. The germline V gene has CDR1 ENHRY and CDR2 SYGVKD. The CDR3 runs to 12 residues. The V end lost 3 bases, the J end lost 6 bases, and 3 bases lay between the germline ends.

The chain has TRBV7-8 and TRBJ2-6; the D gene is possibly TRBD2 (6 bases). Per germline, CDR1 SGHVS and CDR2 FQNEAQ. The ends were cut back, 10 bases at V and 2 bases at J, with 15 bases in the middle. This CDR3 has 15 residues. CDR3 region: CATLSPGAGANVLTF. DNA for the CDR3: TGTGCCACCTTAAGTCCGGGGGCTGGGGCCAACGTCCTGACTTTC.

With respect to this clone: Other DNA sequences in this specimen translate into the identical CDR3. The V call is TRBV5-1, the J call TRBJ2-5; 7 nucleotides align to TRBD1. Germline V gives CDR1 SGHRS, CDR2 YFSETQ. The CDR3 length is 13 residues. The junction had 3 bases not matched to a gene; V was cut back by 2 bases and J by 5 bases. This CDR3 is CASSLGGQETQYF. CDR3 bases: TGCGCCAGCAGCTTAGGGGGCCAGGAGACCCAGTACTTC.

The V and J genes are TRBV7-9 and TRBJ2-7; D perhaps matches TRBD1 (6 bases). Germline-derived CDR1 and CDR2 are SEHNR and FQNEAQ (reference sequence). The CDR3 spans 19 residues. Trimming left V 2 bases short and J 6 bases short, with 29 bases between. The CDR3 coding sequence is TGTGCCAGCAGCTTAAGATCCTCGATAAAAGTGGATCCGGACAGCGAGCAGTACTTC. It translates to CASSLRSSIKVDPDSEQYF.

J is TRBJ1-4 and V is TRBV7-8; the D gene is possibly TRBD1 (5 bases). Trimming left V 5 bases short and J 0 bases short, with 13 bases between. Germline values: CDR1 SGHVS, CDR2 FQNEAQ. The length of the CDR3 is 16 residues. CDR3 sequence: CASSPRDGSTNEKLFF. The CDR3 nucleotides are TGTGCCAGCAGCCCGCGGGACGGATCAACTAATGAAAAACTGTTTTTT.

DNA for the CDR3: TGCGCCAGCAGCCCCCAGGGAGGGGGAACAAGCACAGATACGCAGTATTTT. This codes for CASSPQGGGTSTDTQYF. The V and J genes are TRBV4-1 and TRBJ2-3; the D gene is possibly TRBD2 (7 bases). In germline, CDR1 is MGHRA, CDR2 YSYEKL. V was clipped by 4 bases and J by 0 bases, with 17 bases between them. This CDR3 is 17 amino acids long.

This chain joins TRBV24-1 and TRBJ2-5, with D possibly being TRBD1 (8 bases). Germline V gives CDR1 KGHDR, CDR2 SFDVKD. V lost 4 bases, J lost 1 base, and 18 bases lay in between. The CDR3 has 17 residues. For the CDR3, the DNA is TGTGCCACCAGTGACCCACGGACAGGGAGGGCCCAAGAGACCCAGTACTTC. Its protein product is CATSDPRTGRAQETQYF.

This clone came up a few times. The chain employs TRBV5-1 and TRBJ1-6; TRBD1 aligns across 9 bases. The CDR3 is 17 amino acids. V trimming: 0 bases; J trimming: 9 bases; junction bases outside the gene matches: 10. CDR1 is SGHRS and CDR2 is YFSETQ in the germline V gene. Here the CDR3 reads CASSLGNEGQGSSPLHF. The CDR3 DNA reads as TGCGCCAGCAGCTTGGGTAATGAGGGACAGGGAAGTTCACCCCTCCACTTT. Complete variable domain (other parts from reference TRBV5-1 and TRBJ1-6): KAGVTQTPRYLIKTRGQQVTLSCSPISGHRSVSWYQQTPGQGLQFLFEYFSETQRNKGNFPGRFSGRQFSNSRSEMNVSTLELGDSALYLCASSLGNEGQGSSPLHFGNGTRLTVT.

This sequence joins TRBV5-1 and TRBJ2-3; no clear D. The germline CDR1 and CDR2 sequences are SGHRS and YFSETQ. CDR3 length: 16 residues. The V end was cut by 3 bases, the J end by 1 base, with 15 bases between. CDR3 sequence: CASSSRTSDRTDTQYF. CDR3 nucleotides: TGCGCCAGCAGCTCCCGTACGAGCGACCGCACAGATACGCAGTATTTT. Full variable domain (missing parts from reference TRBV5-1 and TRBJ2-3): KAGVTQTPRYLIKTRGQQVTLSCSPISGHRSVSWYQQTPGQGLQFLFEYFSETQRNKGNFPGRFSGRQFSNSRSEMNVSTLELGDSALYLCASSSRTSDRTDTQYFGPGTRLTVL.

The chain joins TRBV13 to TRBJ1-1; the match to TRBD1 covers 9 bases. Germline CDR1 PRHDT, CDR2 FYEKMQ (reference sequence). There are 18 residues in the CDR3. Trimming at V came to 0 bases and at J to 1 base, leaving 9 bases not matched to a gene. The CDR3 region is CASSLGRQGGKTNTEAFF. In DNA, the CDR3 is TGTGCCAGCAGCTTAGGACGACAGGGGGGAAAAACGAACACTGAAGCTTTCTTT.

This chain connects TRBV19 to TRBJ2-3; 13 bases are a match to TRBD2. Germline CDR1 LNHDA, CDR2 SQIVND (reference sequence). The trim removed 2 bases at V and 7 bases at J, leaving 6 bases unmatched. CDR3 length: 16 amino acids. The CDR3 is CASSIQTSGGENTQYF. The CDR3 coding sequence is TGTGCCAGTAGTATACAAACTAGCGGGGGGGAAAATACGCAGTATTTT.

The chain joins TRBV5-1 to TRBJ2-5, with 8 nucleotides matching TRBD2. V dropped 4 bases and J dropped 1; count of bases not matched to a gene: 6. The germline CDR1 and CDR2 sequences are SGHRS and YFSETQ. This CDR3 comprises 15 residues. The CDR3 here is CASSPGGGTQETQYF. The CDR3 DNA is TGCGCCAGCAGCCCGGGCGGGGGGACCCAAGAGACCCAGTACTTC.

V usage is TRBV7-9 and J usage is TRBJ2-2; 7 nucleotides match TRBD1. There are 16 residues in the CDR3. With 10 bases clipped from V and 4 bases from J, the junction kept 15 bases outside the gene matches. The germline CDR1 and CDR2 sequences are SEHNR and FQNEAQ (reference sequence). The CDR3 reads CATRKTGNRVTGELFF. CDR3 bases: TGTGCCACCCGTAAGACAGGGAACAGGGTCACCGGGGAGCTGTTTTTT.

The chain links TRBV5-1 to TRBJ2-3; TRBD1 agrees at 8 bases. There are 14 residues in the CDR3. Per germline, CDR1 SGHRS and CDR2 YFSETQ. J gave up 5 bases and V 4 bases, and 6 bases lay outside the gene matches. The CDR3 DNA follows: TGCGCCAGCAGCCCCACCAGGGGGCAAGATACGCAGTATTTT. Its translation: CASSPTRGQDTQYF. Full variable domain (rest looked up from reference TRBV5-1 and TRBJ2-3): KAGVTQTPRYLIKTRGQQVTLSCSPISGHRSVSWYQQTPGQGLQFLFEYFSETQRNKGNFPGRFSGRQFSNSRSEMNVSTLELGDSALYLCASSPTRGQDTQYFGPGTRLTVL.

CDR3 sequence: CASSFDSLAGNTIYF. The CDR3 DNA follows: TGTGCCAGCAGCTTTGACAGTTTGGCGGGAAACACCATATATTTT. This sequence joins TRBV7-2 and TRBJ1-3, with a weak D call TRBD1 (5 bases). Germline V gives CDR1 SGHTA, CDR2 FQGNSA. The CDR3 is 15 residues long. V gave up 3 bases and J gave up 4 bases, with 13 bases separating them.

The chain combines TRBV11-3 with TRBJ2-2; D call uncertain. Trimming cost V 5 bases and J 4 bases, with 8 bases left between them. Germline CDR1 is SGHNT and CDR2 is YENEEA. This CDR3 region has 13 residues. The CDR3 region has the DNA TGTGCCAGCAGCCGTTATTTCACCGGGGAGCTGTTTTTT. Its protein is CASSRYFTGELFF.

CDR3 nucleotides: TGTGCCAGCAGCGGACTAGTCCTCACAGATACGCAGTATTTT. Its protein product is CASSGLVLTDTQYF. The chain links TRBV28 to TRBJ2-3; 7 bases agree with TRBD2. Germline CDR1 reads MDHEN; CDR2 reads SYDVKM. The CDR3 covers 14 residues. V was clipped by 6 bases and J by 2 bases; unmatched bases: 5.

The chain recombines TRBV5-4 with TRBJ2-1; TRBD2 aligns across 10 bases. From germline, CDR1 is SGHNT and CDR2 YYREEE (reference sequence). The CDR3 loop spans 14 amino acids. V trimming: 4 bases; J trimming: 5 bases; junction bases outside the gene matches: 3. The chain's CDR3 is CASSRTSGDNEQFF. Here the CDR3 DNA reads TGTGCCAGCAGCCGGACTAGCGGAGACAATGAGCAGTTCTTC.

The V gene is TRBV5-1, the J gene TRBJ2-1; 10 bases match TRBD2. Germline loops: CDR1 SGHRS, CDR2 YFSETQ. The CDR3 totals 16 residues. The V segment lost 0 bases and the J segment 4 bases; nucleotides outside the gene matches: 4. CDR3: CASSLEGTSEYNEQFF. Written as DNA, the CDR3 is TGCGCCAGCAGCTTGGAAGGGACTAGCGAGTACAATGAGCAGTTCTTC.

This clone is a singleton in its sample. The V and J genes are TRBV6-5 and TRBJ1-1; D call uncertain. V was trimmed by 1 base and J by 10 bases, leaving 19 bases between them. CDR1 and CDR2 from the germline V gene are MNHEY and SVGAGI. The CDR3 is 15 amino acids. The CDR3 sequence is CASSYFGTDLPGAFF. The CDR3 DNA is TGTGCCAGCAGTTACTTCGGTACAGACCTGCCTGGAGCTTTCTTT.

The chain couples TRBV29-1 to TRBJ1-1; D ambiguous. This CDR3 comprises 13 residues. V was shortened by 1 base and J by 0 bases, with 6 bases between the two germline ends. The V gene's germline CDR1 is SQVTM and CDR2 ANQGSEA. The CDR3 nucleotides read TGCAGCGTTGAAGCCAGTATGAACACTGAAGCTTTCTTT. Its translation is CSVEASMNTEAFF. The entire variable domain, with the rest obtained from reference TRBV29-1 and TRBJ1-1, is as follows: SAVISQKPSRDICQRGTSLTIQCQVDSQVTMMFWYRQQPGQSLTLIATANQGSEATYESGFVIDKFPISRPNLTFSTLTVSNMSPEDSSIYLCSVEASMNTEAFFGQGTRLTVV.

The chain is built from TRBV18 and TRBJ2-6, with 7 bases matching TRBD1. This CDR3 comprises 16 residues. The V gene's germline CDR1 is KGHSH and CDR2 LQKENI. After removal of 6 bases from V and 0 bases from J, the junction contained 5 bases not matched to a gene. In nucleotides, the CDR3 is TGTGCCAGCTCCCGGGACAGTCCCTCTGGGGCCAACGTCCTGACTTTC. This encodes CASSRDSPSGANVLTF.

The chain carries TRBV19 and TRBJ1-3; D unclear. The CDR3 totals 14 residues. The V gene lost 5 bases and the J gene lost 0 bases, with 8 bases spanning the gap. Germline V gene data show CDR1 as LNHDA and CDR2 as SQIVND (reference sequence). The CDR3 here is CASSPGFSGNTIYF. CDR3 nucleotides: TGTGCCAGTAGTCCGGGGTTCTCTGGAAACACCATATATTTT. The full variable domain, in which reference TRBV19 and TRBJ1-3 provide the parts outside the CDR3, is DGGITQSPKYLFRKEGQNVTLSCEQNLNHDAMYWYRQDPGQGLRLIYYSQIVNDFQKGDIAEGYSVSREKKESFPLTVTSAQKNPTAFYLCASSPGFSGNTIYFGEGSWLTVV.

The CDR3 DNA reads as TGCGCCAGCAGCTTGGAGGGGACAGGGGAGAAGTACTTC. The encoded protein is CASSLEGTGEKYF. The J gene is TRBJ2-7, the V gene TRBV5-1; 10 bases line up with TRBD1. The V gene's germline CDR1 is SGHRS and CDR2 YFSETQ. The CDR3 contains 13 residues. V gave up 0 bases and J gave up 11 bases; unmatched junction bases: 5.

The V call is TRBV12-3 or TRBV12-4, the J call TRBJ2-3, with D unclear. This CDR3 comprises 13 residues. V lost 7 bases and J lost 3, with 11 bases in between. CDR3 amino acids: CASTNSGTDTQYF. The CDR3 DNA reads as TGTGCCAGCACTAATTCCGGTACAGATACGCAGTATTTT.